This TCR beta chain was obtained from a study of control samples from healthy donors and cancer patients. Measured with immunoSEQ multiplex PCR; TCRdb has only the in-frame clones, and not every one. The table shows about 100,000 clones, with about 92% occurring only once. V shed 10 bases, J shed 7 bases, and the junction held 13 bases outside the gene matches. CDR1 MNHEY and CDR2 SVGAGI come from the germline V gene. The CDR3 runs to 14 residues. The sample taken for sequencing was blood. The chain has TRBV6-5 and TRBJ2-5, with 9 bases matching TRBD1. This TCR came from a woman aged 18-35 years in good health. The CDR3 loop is CATTGGRTLGTQYF. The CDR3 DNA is TGTGCCACCACAGGGGGCCGAACTCTTGGGACCCAGTACTTC.